The rows below give T cell receptor beta chains drawn from one sample of a study of T-cell reconstitution after alpha-beta-depleted transplantation in children. TCRdb itself ran the PCR reads through MiXCR, one entry per CDR3 protein. In the table there are 90,000 to 150,000 distinct CDR3 sequences, more than 20% of which are singletons. The sequenced sample was PBMCs, mostly from graft donor cells, obtained 180 days after TCRalphabeta/CD19-depleted stem cell transplant. All receptors derive from a male patient aged 2 to 10 who had a stem cell transplant for chronic granulomatous disease, so the T cells may come from the graft donor. Each CDR3 is given with its conserved first and last residue.

J: TRBJ2-7; V: TRBV29-1; CDR3: CSVERGPYQQYF
J: TRBJ1-5; V: TRBV12-3/TRBV12-4; CDR3: CASSLHRGRIQPQHF
J: TRBJ2-1; V: TRBV4-1; CDR3: CASSQGTSGGSYNEQFF
J: TRBJ2-1; V: TRBV5-1; CDR3: CASSLGTGNFNEQFF
J: TRBJ2-5; V: TRBV28; CDR3: CASSPLVAGAFQETQYF
J: TRBJ2-4; V: TRBV4-3; CDR3: CASSQDRTPPKNIQYF
J: TRBJ2-7; V: TRBV5-1; CDR3: CASSLAGLYEQYF
J: TRBJ2-1; V: TRBV9; CDR3: CASSPRGPSYNEQFF
J: TRBJ1-4; V: TRBV20-1; CDR3: CSAGGNEKLFF
J: TRBJ1-6; V: TRBV15; CDR3: CATSRGTWSNSPLHF
J: TRBJ2-3; V: TRBV5-1; CDR3: CASSLGLAGEADTQYF
J: TRBJ2-3; V: TRBV20-1; CDR3: CSATKGTGVRDTQYF
J: TRBJ2-4; V: TRBV29-1; CDR3: CSVSPRAKNIQYF
J: TRBJ2-3; V: TRBV29-1; CDR3: CSAKRTGSSTDTQYF
J: TRBJ2-1; V: TRBV5-1; CDR3: CASSLDDEQFF
J: TRBJ2-1; V: TRBV4-3; CDR3: CASSQDRVPGTRHNEQFF
J: TRBJ1-1; V: TRBV12-3/TRBV12-4; CDR3: CAIMRGGGWNTEAFF
J: TRBJ2-3; V: TRBV18; CDR3: CASSPLAGYTDTQYF
J: TRBJ1-4; V: TRBV29-1; CDR3: CSVGDRGLEKLFF
J: TRBJ1-1; V: TRBV28; CDR3: CASLPDRVTEAFF
J: TRBJ2-5; V: TRBV7-9; CDR3: CASSPKSGGPQETQYF
J: TRBJ2-3; V: TRBV7-2; CDR3: CASSLVRGGTDTQYF
J: TRBJ2-7; V: TRBV5-1; CDR3: CASSIRDTYEQYF
J: TRBJ2-1; V: TRBV11-2; CDR3: CASSLLREQFF
J: TRBJ2-2; V: TRBV7-2; CDR3: CASSLAGVTGELFF
J: TRBJ2-3; V: TRBV18; CDR3: CASSQGGQGTDTQYF
J: TRBJ2-7; V: TRBV20-1; CDR3: CSARPGVGEQYF
J: TRBJ1-1; V: TRBV7-9; CDR3: CASSWVTGFAEAFF
J: TRBJ2-7; V: TRBV18; CDR3: CASSPLSGRAYEQYF
J: TRBJ1-1; V: TRBV20-1; CDR3: CSAETGGNTEAFF
J: TRBJ2-3; V: TRBV27; CDR3: CASSLLPGRDTDTQYF
J: TRBJ2-7; V: TRBV12-3/TRBV12-4; CDR3: CASRSDRLSPGYEQYF
J: TRBJ2-3; V: TRBV5-5; CDR3: CASSTWGTDTQYF
J: TRBJ2-5; V: TRBV20-1; CDR3: CSAKTSGGLQETQYF
J: TRBJ1-2; V: TRBV20-1; CDR3: CSARDRLAGGYTF
J: TRBJ2-7; V: TRBV12-3/TRBV12-4; CDR3: CASTKGHPYYEQYF
J: TRBJ2-1; V: TRBV18; CDR3: CASSPRLVRYNEQFF
J: TRBJ1-6; V: TRBV7-2; CDR3: CASSLEGQGASPLHF
J: TRBJ2-5; V: TRBV2; CDR3: CASSGTQYF
J: TRBJ2-3; V: TRBV7-2; CDR3: CASSLDLGGTDTQYF
J: TRBJ1-6; V: TRBV20-1; CDR3: CSAPRGFGNSPLHF
J: TRBJ2-1; V: TRBV12-3/TRBV12-4; CDR3: CASSRQGAYEQFF
J: TRBJ2-1; V: TRBV7-9; CDR3: CASTPGTSGSNEQFF
J: TRBJ2-4; V: TRBV10-2; CDR3: CASIAGLAGGAKNIQYF
J: TRBJ2-5; V: TRBV29-1; CDR3: CSVETRDRGRKTQYF
J: TRBJ2-1; V: TRBV7-7; CDR3: CASSLRSGPPIDEQFF
J: TRBJ2-3; V: TRBV6-5; CDR3: CASSYSQGYGTDTQYF
J: TRBJ2-1; V: TRBV20-1; CDR3: CSATRPEGANEQFF
J: TRBJ2-1; V: TRBV29-1; CDR3: CSTQVLDSGEQFF
J: TRBJ1-5; V: TRBV5-1; CDR3: CASSPGTRNQPQHF
J: TRBJ1-6; V: TRBV6-1; CDR3: CASGERGGSPLHF
J: TRBJ2-1; V: TRBV7-8; CDR3: CASSLVHGAGASRNEQFF
J: TRBJ2-7; V: TRBV9; CDR3: CASSGGAGIGYEQYF
J: TRBJ2-4; V: TRBV29-1; CDR3: CSVTGLAKNIQYF
J: TRBJ1-2; V: TRBV12-3/TRBV12-4; CDR3: CASSKGAGYTF
J: TRBJ2-3; V: TRBV20-1; CDR3: CSARGLPVDRTQYF
J: TRBJ1-6; V: TRBV27; CDR3: CASSLISGGRGRPLHF
J: TRBJ1-1; V: TRBV5-1; CDR3: CASSGLVFGTEAFF
J: TRBJ2-5; V: TRBV10-3; CDR3: CAISEGQGFGQETQYF
J: TRBJ2-3; V: TRBV21-1; CDR3: CASSVTGPTSTDTQYF